This T cell receptor (beta chain) is from a study of cytomegalovirus exposure and HLA in healthy donors. The CDR3 has 13 amino acids. V shed 4 bases and J shed 6 bases, with 10 bases lying between them. The germline gives CDR1 SGDLS, CDR2 YYNGEE. The PCR was carried out with 60 Vbeta primers and 13 Jbeta primers. The assay was immunoSEQ multiplex PCR, and TCRdb's table has in-frame clones only and misses some. The sample contains about 180,000 clones, 70% to 80% of which appear only once. The genes are TRBV9 and TRBJ1-4; tentatively, D is TRBD1 (5 bases). The clonotype comes from a middle-aged woman in good health and CMV-seronegative. The sequenced sample was PBMCs. CDR3 loop: CASSLQGDEKLFF. Here the CDR3 DNA reads TGTGCCAGCAGCCTCCAGGGTGATGAAAAACTGTTTTTT.